The T cell receptor (beta chain) described here comes from a study of blood T cell repertoires in COVID-19. Study as a whole: The United States, Italy and Spain supplied acute and convalescent COVID-19 samples. The cDNA or gDNA used as material had been derived from T cells, B-cell-depleted T cells, or PBMCs.

The germline V and J ends were trimmed by 0 bases and 8 bases, with 13 bases remaining between them. The CDR3 length is 14 residues. CDR1 MNHNS and CDR2 SASEGT come from the germline V gene. Libraries were prepared by immunoSEQ multiplex PCR; TCRdb keeps only in-frame clonotypes and omits some of them. The sample carries 35,000 or so clones, roughly nine tenths recorded once. The V gene is TRBV6-1, the J gene TRBJ1-2, with D hard to call. The source material was peripheral blood. This TCR derives from a man aged 55 to 70 with active or convalescent COVID-19. This CDR3 is CASSEAWRSEGYTF. The CDR3 nucleotides read TGTGCCAGCAGTGAAGCGTGGCGGTCTGAGGGCTACACCTTC.